This T cell receptor beta chain emerged from a study of cytomegalovirus exposure and HLA in healthy donors. Study-wide background: Inside one of the first data releases sat 80 million to 95 million unique TCRs taken from HLA-typed donors. Study-level results: Immune exposure information available was restricted to CMV serostatus. Productive status was seen about 87% or about 30% of the time for most TCR beta V segments in an earlier analysis. A later analysis showed TCR association rates differing by HLA locus, peaking at DRB1 and lowest at HLA-C.

This clone was picked up one time. Its antigen is undetermined. Both 60 Vbeta primers and 13 Jbeta primers went into the PCR. Sequenced by immunoSEQ multiplex PCR; TCRdb stores in-frame clones only, minus some. The table shows 40,000 or so clones, with roughly 69% occurring only once. The CDR3 extends over 12 amino acids. Per the germline V gene, CDR1 is LNHDA and CDR2 is SQIVND (reference sequence). This sequence joins TRBV19 and TRBJ1-1, with D perhaps matching TRBD1 (6 bases). The sequencing input was PBMCs. The source is a woman aged 25 to 39 in good health and CMV-seronegative. This CDR3 reads CGSTGLNTEAFF. The CDR3 DNA sequence: TGTGGTTCGACAGGCTTGAACACTGAAGCTTTCTTT. The full variable domain, rest sourced from reference TRBV19 and TRBJ1-1, is DGGITQSPKYLFRKEGQNVTLSCEQNLNHDAMYWYRQDPGQGLRLIYYSQIVNDFQKGDIAEGYSVSREKKESFPLTVTSAQKNPTAFYLCGSTGLNTEAFFGQGTRLTVV.